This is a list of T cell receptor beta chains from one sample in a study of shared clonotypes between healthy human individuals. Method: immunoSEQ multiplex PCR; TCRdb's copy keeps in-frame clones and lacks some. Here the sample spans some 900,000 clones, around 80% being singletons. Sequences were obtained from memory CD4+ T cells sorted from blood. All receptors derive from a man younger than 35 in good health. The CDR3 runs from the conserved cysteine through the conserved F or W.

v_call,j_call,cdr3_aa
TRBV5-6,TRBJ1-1,CASSLGAGGGSTEAFF
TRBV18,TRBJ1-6,CASSTTGGESPLHF
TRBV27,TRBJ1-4,CASSQLPGQGNEKLFF
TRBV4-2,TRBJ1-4,CASSQEAKGRGKLFF
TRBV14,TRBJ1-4,CASSVQGGGEKLFF
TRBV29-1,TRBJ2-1,CSVGALTQGEQFF
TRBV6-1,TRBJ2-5,CASSELGLKTQYF
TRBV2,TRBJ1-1,CASSTRDGSNTEAFF
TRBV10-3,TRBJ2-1,CAISESGTDNEQFF
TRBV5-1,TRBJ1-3,CASSLGLGNTIYF
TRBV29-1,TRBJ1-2,CSVAGDGYTF
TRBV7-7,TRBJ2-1,CASSPGTSFYNEQFF
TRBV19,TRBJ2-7,CASSPRGGGLYEQYF
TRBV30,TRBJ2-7,CAWIRWGPTYEQYF
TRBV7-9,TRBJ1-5,CASSAAGGDGQPQHF
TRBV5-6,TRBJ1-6,CASSLVGRVDSPLHF
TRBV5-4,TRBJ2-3,CASSQDFGLDTQYF
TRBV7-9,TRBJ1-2,CASSGWDRGYGYTF
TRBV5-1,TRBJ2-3,CASSFSGRSTDTQYF
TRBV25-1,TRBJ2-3,CASSPPGPTGGGQYF
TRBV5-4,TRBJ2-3,CASSWDRGTDTQYF
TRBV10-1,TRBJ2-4,CASSESTGTAKNIQYF
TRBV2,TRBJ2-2,CASSIANTGELFF
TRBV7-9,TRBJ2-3,CASSPGLAGADTQYF
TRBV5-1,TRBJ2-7,CASSEKGGASYEQYF
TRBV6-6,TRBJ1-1,CASSYTGGSSEAFF
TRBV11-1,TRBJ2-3,CASSRQGSSTDTQYF
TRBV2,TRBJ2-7,CASSEAQVWQGSFSYEQYF
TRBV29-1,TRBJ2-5,CSVDEFQETQYF
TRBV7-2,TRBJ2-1,CASSFRVGDNEQFF
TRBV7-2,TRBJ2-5,CASSLGAGGETQYF
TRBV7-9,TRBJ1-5,CASSLDSVNQPQHF
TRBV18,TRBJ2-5,CASSPILAAQETQYF
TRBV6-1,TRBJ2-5,CASSPGAETQYF
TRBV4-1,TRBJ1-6,CASSPRRGYTLHF
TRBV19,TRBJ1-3,CASEALASGNTIYF
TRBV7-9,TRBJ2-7,CASNLEYSYRPYEQYF
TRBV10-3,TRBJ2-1,CAISQQVYNEQFF
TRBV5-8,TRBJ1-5,CASSLGQGGLNQPQHF
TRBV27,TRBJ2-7,CASSRGGYEQYF
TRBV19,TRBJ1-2,CASNRGQNYGYTF
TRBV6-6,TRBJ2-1,CASSYRTSSNEQFF
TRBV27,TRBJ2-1,CASRLAGSYNEQFF
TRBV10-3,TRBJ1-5,CAISGRNREPQHF
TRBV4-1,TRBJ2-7,CASSHRQGLEQYF
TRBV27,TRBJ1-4,CASSSNEKLFF
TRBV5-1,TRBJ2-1,CASSLGPVGNEQFF
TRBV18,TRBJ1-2,CASSPSTGFGGYTF
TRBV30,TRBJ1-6,CAWSVNNSPLHF
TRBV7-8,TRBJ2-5,CASSLGGTSTQTQYF
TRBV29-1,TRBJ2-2,CSVGTSGSVTGELFF
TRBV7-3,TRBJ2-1,CASSSNTNNEQFF
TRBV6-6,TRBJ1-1,CASSYSSRGGTEAFF
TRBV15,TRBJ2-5,CATSRGRLETQYF
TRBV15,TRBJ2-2,CATSPQGDTGELFF
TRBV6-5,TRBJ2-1,CASTPHAVDGEQFF
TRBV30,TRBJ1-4,CAWGNNEKLFF
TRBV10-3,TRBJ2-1,CATEGTSSYNEQFF
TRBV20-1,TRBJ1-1,CSAREPKAFF
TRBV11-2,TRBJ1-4,CASSLGTANEKLFF